This is a list of T cell receptor beta chains from one sample in a study of cytomegalovirus exposure and HLA in healthy donors. Using immunoSEQ multiplex PCR, the repertoire was profiled, and TCRdb retains in-frame clones only, with some absent. The data show under 75,000 clones, about nine tenths seen once. Sequenced sample: PBMCs. Receptor source: a woman in her twenties or thirties in good health and CMV-seronegative. The CDR3 runs from the conserved cysteine through the conserved F or W. Fields, in order: V gene, D gene, clone size, CDR3 protein. The D gene is left open where the match is weak. For some rows the clone size is stated as once, few or many, or as a class when expanded; others skip it.

>TRBV10-3|TRBD1|NA
CAISESGTGGLNNYGYTF
>TRBV2|NA|few
CASSENGEKLFF
>TRBV7-8|NA|NA
CASSPIGGPGNTIYF
>TRBV19|NA|NA
CASSNIVGNTIYF
>TRBV30|TRBD1|NA
CAWERGHGNTIYF
>TRBV6-1|NA|NA
CASSEGFENQPQHF
>TRBV28|TRBD1|NA
CASSPRDRRYGYTF
>TRBV5-4|NA|NA
CASSLDPGGNQPQHF
>TRBV19|TRBD1|NA
CASSSDRVEGLAGYTF
>TRBV5-6|NA|NA
CASSSYDREQFF
>TRBV28|TRBD2|NA
CASIGTRGYNEQFF
>TRBV9|TRBD1|NA
CASSPRDRVDTEAFF
>TRBV10-3|TRBD2|NA
CATAGSGAGELFF
>TRBV19|NA|NA
CASSNRGGAYEQYF
>TRBV30|NA|NA
CAWSETTSPQPQHF
>TRBV28|NA|NA
CASSLWADLEREKLFF
>TRBV4-1|NA|once
CASSQGPTGLGLYEQYF
>TRBV28|NA|NA
CASTPFRPYNEQFF
>TRBV28|NA|NA
CASSFKTRQVSGNTIYF
>TRBV5-1|NA|NA
CASSLADEQFF
>TRBV5-1|TRBD1|NA
CASSPEGARAYSPLHF
>TRBV5-1|TRBD1|few
CASSLGQPLSPNEKLFF
>TRBV19|TRBD2|NA
CASSSLAGGELFF
>TRBV5-1|TRBD2|NA
CASSYDSGSAYEQYF